The TCR beta chain described here comes from a study of CD8 T cells in ankylosing spondylitis. General study findings and limits: Previously reported in reactive arthritis synovial fluid and blood were some of the motif variants. Matched ankylosing spondylitis synovial fluid reportedly showed significant enrichment of disease-linked clones. A motif of eight or nine highly homologous TCR beta variants was seen as apparently characteristic of ankylosing spondylitis blood.

Notes on this clonotype: Antigen: not known.

Molecular-barcoded quantitative 5'-RACE produced these TCR beta libraries. TCRdb used MiXCR to reprocess the 5' RACE reads, holding one entry per CDR3 protein. Among a few hundred thousand distinct CDR3 sequences listed, roughly 8% were seen once. Germline CDR1 is GTSNPN and CDR2 is SVGIG (reference sequence). The germline V and J ends were trimmed by 5 bases and 4 bases, with 12 bases remaining between them. The CDR3 runs 12 residues. This TCR came from a male donor with ankylosing spondylitis. The V and J genes are TRBV30 and TRBJ2-7; D possibly corresponds to TRBD1 (6 bases). The sequencing input was blood, either unsorted or a sorted T cell fraction (not recorded which). CDR3 residues: CAWGDNGYEQYF. The CDR3 bases are TGTGCCTGGGGGGACAATGGGTACGAGCAGTACTTC. The full variable domain, with the rest looked up from reference TRBV30 and TRBJ2-7, is SQTIHQWPATLVQPVGSPLSLECTVEGTSNPNLYWYRQAAGRGLQLLFYSVGIGQISSEVPQNLSASRPQDRQFILSSKKLLLSDSGFYLCAWGDNGYEQYFGPGTRLTVT.